A single TCR beta chain is shown here with its context. This entry is derived from a study of OX40 agonist ivuxolimab in advanced cancers. Study-wide context: At doses from 0.01 to 10 mg/kg, patients were given intravenous ivuxolimab every 2 weeks. Treatment received earlier with anti-PD-1, anti-PD-L1 or anti-CTLA-4 agents was allowed, and around 36% had some.

Measured with immunoSEQ multiplex PCR; TCRdb has only the in-frame clones, and not every one. The table lists about 78,000 clones, approximately 88% of them singletons. The material sequenced was CD4+ or CD8+ T cells sorted from blood, taken in a trial of the OX40 agonist ivuxolimab. The clonotype comes from an adult with an advanced solid tumor such as melanoma, head and neck, liver or kidney cancer.

CDR3 loop: CASSLFPGSSYNSPLHF. CDR3 coding DNA: TGTGCCAGCAGTTTATTCCCAGGGAGCTCCTATAATTCACCCCTCCACTTT. The V and J genes are TRBV27 and TRBJ1-6; a possible D gene is TRBD1 (5 bases). Deletions cut 1 base from V and 0 bases from J, with 10 bases between. The CDR3 covers 17 residues. Germline V lookup: CDR1 MNHEY, CDR2 SMNVEV (reference sequence).